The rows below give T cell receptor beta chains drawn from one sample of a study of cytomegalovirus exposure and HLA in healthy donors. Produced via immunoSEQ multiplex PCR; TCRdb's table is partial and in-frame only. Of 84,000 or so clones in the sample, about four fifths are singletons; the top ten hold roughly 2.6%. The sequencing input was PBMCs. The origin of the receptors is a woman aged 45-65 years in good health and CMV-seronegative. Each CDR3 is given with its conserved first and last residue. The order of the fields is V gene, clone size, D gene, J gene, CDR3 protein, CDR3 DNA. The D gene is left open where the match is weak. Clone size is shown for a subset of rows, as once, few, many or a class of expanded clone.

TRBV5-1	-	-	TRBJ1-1	CASSAGGEYTEAFF	TGCGCCAGCTCAGCCGGGGGTGAGTACACTGAAGCTTTCTTT
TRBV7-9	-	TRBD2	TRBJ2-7	CASSAGTSEFYEQYF	TGTGCCAGCAGCGCCGGGACTAGCGAGTTCTACGAGCAGTACTTC
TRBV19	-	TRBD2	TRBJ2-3	CASSIVERGPDTQYF	TGTGCCAGTAGTATAGTGGAGCGGGGACCAGATACGCAGTATTTT
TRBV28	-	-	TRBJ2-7	CASPPPRISSYEQYF	TGTGCCAGCCCCCCCCCGCGGATAAGCTCCTACGAGCAGTACTTC
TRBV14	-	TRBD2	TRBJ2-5	CASSQGGGVGETQYF	TGTGCCAGCAGCCAAGGCGGGGGGGTTGGAGAGACCCAGTACTTC
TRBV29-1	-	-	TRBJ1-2	CSVEGTWGYGYNF	TGCAGCGTTGAAGGGACATGGGGCTATGGCTACAACTTC
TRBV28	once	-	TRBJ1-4	CASSLEEKLFF	TGTGCCAGCAGTTTAGAGGAAAAACTGTTTTTT
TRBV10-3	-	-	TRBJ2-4	CAISEGGIDKTKNIQYF	TGTGCCATCAGTGAGGGGGGGATTGATAAGACCAAAAACATTCAGTACTTC
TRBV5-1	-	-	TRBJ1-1	CASSLSDKLNTEAFF	TGCGCCAGCAGCCTTTCCGACAAGTTGAACACTGAAGCTTTCTTT
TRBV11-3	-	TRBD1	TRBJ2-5	CASSHDRDETQYF	TGTGCCAGCAGCCACGACAGGGATGAGACCCAGTACTTC
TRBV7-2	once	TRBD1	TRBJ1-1	CASSLPLTGGNTEAFF	TGTGCCAGCAGCTTACCGCTGACAGGGGGCAATACTGAAGCTTTCTTT
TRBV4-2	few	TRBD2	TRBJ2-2	CASSHTRGQRGGYGGELFF	TGTGCCAGCAGCCACACACGGGGGCAGCGGGGGGGCTATGGTGGGGAGCTGTTTTTT
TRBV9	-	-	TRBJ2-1	CASSLGLNNEQFF	TGTGCCAGCAGCCTCGGACTCAACAATGAGCAGTTCTTC
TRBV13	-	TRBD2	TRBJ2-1	CASSLGRGGQWNEQFF	TGTGCCAGCAGCTTAGGTCGGGGGGGCCAGTGGAATGAGCAGTTCTTC
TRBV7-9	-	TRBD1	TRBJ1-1	CASSDAGTGGFTEAFF	TGTGCCAGCAGCGATGCCGGGACAGGGGGCTTCACTGAAGCTTTCTTT
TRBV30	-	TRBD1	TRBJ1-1	CAATQDRGTEAFF	TGTGCCGCAACCCAGGACAGGGGCACTGAAGCTTTCTTT
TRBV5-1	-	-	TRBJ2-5	CASSDLLDSQETQYF	TGCGCCAGCAGCGACCTCCTGGACAGTCAAGAGACCCAGTACTTC
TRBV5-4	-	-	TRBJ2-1	CASSLLDGGYNEQFF	TGTGCCAGCAGCTTGTTGGATGGCGGTTACAATGAGCAGTTCTTC
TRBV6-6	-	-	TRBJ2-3	CASSYSSRGGTDTQYF	TGTGCCAGCAGTTACTCGTCCCGGGGTGGCACAGATACGCAGTATTTT
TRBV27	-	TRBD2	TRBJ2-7	CASSSARGSGSYEQYF	TGTGCCAGCAGCTCCGCCCGAGGAAGCGGGAGCTACGAGCAGTACTTC
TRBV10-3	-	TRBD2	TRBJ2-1	CAISLAGGYNEQFF	TGTGCCATCAGTCTAGCGGGAGGGTACAATGAGCAGTTCTTC
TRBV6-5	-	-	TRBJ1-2	CASSTTGTQAYGYTF	TGTGCCAGCAGTACGACAGGTACCCAAGCCTATGGCTACACCTTC
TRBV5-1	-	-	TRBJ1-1	CASSLKFATGNTEAFF	TGCGCCAGCAGCCTCAAGTTCGCTACAGGTAACACTGAAGCTTTCTTT
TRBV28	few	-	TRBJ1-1	CASSLSIGVMNTEAFF	TGTGCCAGCAGTTTATCCATCGGGGTAATGAACACTGAAGCTTTCTTT
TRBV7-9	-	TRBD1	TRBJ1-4	CASSSGTVEKLFF	TGTGCCAGCAGCTCAGGGACAGTTGAAAAACTGTTTTTT
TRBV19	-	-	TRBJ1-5	CASSIEGSHQPQHF	TGTGCCAGTAGTATAGAGGGCAGCCATCAGCCCCAGCATTTT
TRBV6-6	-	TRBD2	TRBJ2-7	CASRLAGNEQYF	TGTGCCAGCCGACTAGCGGGAAACGAGCAGTACTTC
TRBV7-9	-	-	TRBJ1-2	CASSRQGGYGYTF	TGTGCCAGCAGCCGCCAGGGTGGCTATGGCTACACCTTC
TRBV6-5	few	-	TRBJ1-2	CASSYGMDYGYTF	TGTGCCAGCAGTTACGGCATGGACTATGGCTACACCTTC
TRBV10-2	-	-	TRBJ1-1	CASKGMSTSNTEAFF	TGCGCCAGCAAGGGGATGTCCACTTCGAACACTGAAGCTTTCTTT
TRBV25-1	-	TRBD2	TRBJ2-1	CASSDAVTSDNEQFF	TGTGCCAGCAGTGATGCAGTGACTAGCGACAATGAGCAGTTCTTC
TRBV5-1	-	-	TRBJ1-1	CASSHGQLMNTEAFF	TGCGCCAGCAGCCACGGACAGTTGATGAACACTGAAGCTTTCTTT
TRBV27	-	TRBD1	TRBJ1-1	CASRRQGVATEAFF	TGTGCCAGCAGACGACAGGGAGTTGCCACTGAAGCTTTCTTT
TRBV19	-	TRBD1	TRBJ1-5	CASSHGTGEYQPQHF	TGTGCCAGTAGTCATGGGACAGGGGAGTATCAGCCCCAGCATTTT
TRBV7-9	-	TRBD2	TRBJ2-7	CASSLVAGEGEQYF	TGTGCCAGCAGCTTAGTAGCGGGAGAAGGTGAGCAGTACTTC
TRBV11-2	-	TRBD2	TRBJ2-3	CASSPIAGGPSGTQYF	TGTGCCAGCAGCCCAATAGCGGGGGGGCCGTCGGGTACGCAGTATTTT
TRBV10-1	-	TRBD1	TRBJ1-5	CASSRDRGYQPQHF	TGCGCCAGCAGCCGGGACAGGGGATATCAGCCCCAGCATTTT
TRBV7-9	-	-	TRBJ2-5	CASTRRPGQQETQYF	TGTGCCAGCACTCGCCGCCCCGGACAGCAAGAGACCCAGTACTTC
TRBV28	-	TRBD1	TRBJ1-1	CASSFPAGTEFMNTEAFF	TGTGCCAGCAGTTTTCCAGCCGGGACAGAATTTATGAACACTGAAGCTTTCTTT
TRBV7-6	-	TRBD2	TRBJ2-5	CASSYLRGIQETQYF	TGTGCCAGCAGCTACCTGCGGGGGATCCAAGAGACCCAGTACTTC
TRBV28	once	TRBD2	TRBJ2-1	CASNPSGTSTFNEQFF	TGTGCCAGCAACCCTTCCGGGACTAGCACCTTCAATGAGCAGTTCTTC
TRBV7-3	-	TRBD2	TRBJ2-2	CASSLSGGGTGELFF	TGTGCCAGCAGCTTATCGGGAGGTGGCACCGGGGAGCTGTTTTTT
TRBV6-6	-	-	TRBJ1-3	CASSSRGDTGNTIYF	TGTGCCAGCAGTTCCCGGGGGGATACTGGAAACACCATATATTTT
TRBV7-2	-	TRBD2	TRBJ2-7	CASSLASSGRLYEQYF	TGTGCCAGCAGCTTAGCGTCTAGCGGGAGGCTTTACGAGCAGTACTTC
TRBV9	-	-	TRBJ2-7	CASSVAIAAPYEQYF	TGTGCCAGCAGCGTAGCAATAGCGGCCCCCTACGAGCAGTACTTC
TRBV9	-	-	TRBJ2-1	CASSVDGGYNEQFF	TGTGCCAGCAGCGTAGACGGAGGTTACAATGAGCAGTTCTTC
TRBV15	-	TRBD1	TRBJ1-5	CATSPDRPAWAQHF	TGTGCCACCAGTCCGGACAGGCCGGCATGGGCCCAGCATTTT
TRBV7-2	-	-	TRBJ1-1	CASRTTGQNTEAFF	TGTGCCAGCAGGACTACGGGACAAAACACTGAAGCTTTCTTT